This T cell receptor beta chain was captured by sequencing in a study of identical twins. General study results and limits: Cord blood's abundant beta clonotypes had fewer insertions, unlike memory repertoires.

About this clonotype: No antigen is known for it.

This CDR3 comprises 17 residues. V was pared by 4 bases and J by 0 bases, with 9 bases of the junction left unmatched. Germline assignment: CDR1 SGHVS and CDR2 FNYEAQ. TCRdb recomputed calls from the 5' RACE reads with MiXCR, one row per CDR3 protein. Here the sample spans 400,000 to 650,000 distinct CDR3 sequences, 22% being singletons. A further study also used this sample, focusing on T cells expressing NK-cell markers. As that study records: Sorted CD3+CD56-NKG2C+, CD3+CD56+NKG2C- and CD3+CD56+NKG2C+ T cells were the source of the TCR beta repertoires. HCMV seropositivity characterized seven of the eight sequenced donors, and seronegativity one. Whether expanded NKG2C+ T cell clones were HCMV-specific remained unclear.

The receptor comes from a woman aged 18-29 years in good health. The chain uses TRBV7-6 and TRBJ2-7; TRBD2 aligns across 10 bases. The specimen sequenced was CD4+ T cells sorted from blood. The CDR3 DNA is TGTGCCAGCAGCTCCTATTGGACTAGCGGCCCCTCCTACGAGCAGTACTTC. It encodes CASSSYWTSGPSYEQYF.